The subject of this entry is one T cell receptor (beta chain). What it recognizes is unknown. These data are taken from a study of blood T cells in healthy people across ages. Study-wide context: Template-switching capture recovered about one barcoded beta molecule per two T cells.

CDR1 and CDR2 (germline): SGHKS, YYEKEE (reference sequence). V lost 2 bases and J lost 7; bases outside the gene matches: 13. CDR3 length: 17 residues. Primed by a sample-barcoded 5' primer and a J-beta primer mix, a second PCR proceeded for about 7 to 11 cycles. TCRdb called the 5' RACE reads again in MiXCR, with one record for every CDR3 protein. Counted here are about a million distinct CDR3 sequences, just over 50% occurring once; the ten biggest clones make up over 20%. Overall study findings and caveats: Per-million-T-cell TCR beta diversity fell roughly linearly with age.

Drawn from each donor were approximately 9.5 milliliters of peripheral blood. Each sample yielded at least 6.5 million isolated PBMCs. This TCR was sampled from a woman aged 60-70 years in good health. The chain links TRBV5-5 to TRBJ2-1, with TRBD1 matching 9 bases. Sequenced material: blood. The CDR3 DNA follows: TGTGCCAGCAGCTTCGTGTACAGGGGGCGGAATAGGAATGAGCAGTTCTTC. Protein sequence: CASSFVYRGRNRNEQFF.